Following are 32 T cell receptor beta chains from one sample sequenced in a study of cytomegalovirus exposure and HLA in healthy donors. PCR was performed using 60 Vbeta and 13 Jbeta primers. Method: immunoSEQ multiplex PCR; TCRdb's copy keeps in-frame clones and lacks some. The sample consists of some 120,000 clones, about three quarters of them appearing once. Sequencing was carried out using PBMCs. All receptors derive from a man aged 50-60 years in good health and CMV-seronegative.

V and J are TRBV2 and TRBJ1-5, with 7 bases aligning to TRBD1. Trimming at V came to 6 bases and at J to 2 bases, leaving 7 bases not matched to a gene. This CDR3 comprises 15 residues. Germline loops: CDR1 SNHLY, CDR2 FYNNEI. This CDR3 reads CASSADRWGNQPQHF. For the CDR3, the DNA is TGTGCCAGCAGCGCGGACAGGTGGGGCAATCAGCCCCAGCATTTT.

V and J are TRBV4-2 and TRBJ1-2; D is ambiguous. The CDR3 is 13 residues long. Trimming removed 0 bases at V and 3 bases at J, with 5 bases between. CDR1 and CDR2 from the germline V gene are LGHNA and YNFKEQ. The CDR3 loop reads CASSQDSDYGYTF. The CDR3 DNA follows: TGTGCCAGCAGCCAAGATTCGGACTATGGCTACACCTTC.

V and J are TRBV5-1 and TRBJ1-1; no definite D call. CDR1 SGHRS and CDR2 YFSETQ come from the germline V gene. Trimming stripped 0 bases from V and 6 bases from J, with 12 bases between. The CDR3 covers 14 residues. The CDR3 DNA reads TGCGCCAGCAGCTTGGGGACCGGGGATGCTGAAGCTTTCTTT. Protein product: CASSLGTGDAEAFF.

This sequence joins TRBV28 and TRBJ1-2; D might be TRBD1 (5 bases). CDR3 length: 13 amino acids. Germline CDR1 reads MDHEN; CDR2 reads SYDVKM. Trimming took 6 bases from V and 11 from J, leaving 19 bases between them. CDR3 sequence: CASSRVGGVVYTF. CDR3 DNA: TGTGCCAGCAGCCGTGTCGGGGGGGTGGTTTACACCTTC.

The rearrangement joins TRBV10-3 to TRBJ1-1; tentatively, D is TRBD1 (5 bases). CDR1 ENHRY and CDR2 SYGVKD come from the germline V gene. There are 14 residues in the CDR3. Trimming pared 4 bases from V and 4 bases from J, leaving 13 bases between. The CDR3 nucleotides are TGTGCCATCAGTGCACGGGGGGATGGCACTGAAGCTTTCTTT. Its protein is CAISARGDGTEAFF.

This chain connects TRBV7-6 to TRBJ2-5; TRBD1 might be the D (7 bases). V lost 5 bases and J 0 bases, leaving 13 bases between the germline ends. The CDR3 covers 15 residues. Germline assignment: CDR1 SGHVS and CDR2 FNYEAQ. CDR3 residues: CASSRGTANQETQYF. The CDR3 region has the DNA TGTGCCAGCAGCCGCGGGACAGCAAACCAAGAGACCCAGTACTTC.

This chain joins TRBV5-1 and TRBJ2-3; D is possibly TRBD2 (5 bases). CDR3 size: 12 residues. Germline loops: CDR1 SGHRS, CDR2 YFSETQ. Trimming left V 3 bases short and J 6 bases short, with 8 bases between. The CDR3 nucleotides read TGCGCCAGCAGCTGGTCGGGGGATACGCAGTATTTT. Protein sequence: CASSWSGDTQYF.

The J gene is TRBJ1-1, the V gene TRBV19; 7 bases are shared with TRBD1. CDR3 length equals 14 residues. Unmatched junction bases numbered 6, after V lost 4 bases and J lost 4 bases. Germline CDR1 and CDR2: LNHDA and SQIVND (reference sequence). The CDR3 DNA sequence: TGTGCCAGTAGTACGACAGGGAGAGGCACTGAAGCTTTCTTT. It is translated as CASSTTGRGTEAFF.

This clone was counted only a few times. The V and J genes are TRBV7-9 and TRBJ1-1, with a tentative D call TRBD1 (5 bases). Germline lookup yields CDR1 SEHNR and CDR2 FQNEAQ (reference sequence). The CDR3 sequence is 13 residues long. Trimming took 2 bases from V and 4 from J, leaving 8 bases between them. The CDR3 DNA is TGTGCCAGCAGCTTATCCGGGGGCACTGAAGCTTTCTTT. Translating gives CASSLSGGTEAFF.

V gene TRBV19 combines with J gene TRBJ1-5; 8 positions agree with TRBD1. This CDR3 contains 17 residues. After removal of 6 bases from V and 0 bases from J, the junction contained 10 bases not matched to a gene. Germline V gene data show CDR1 as LNHDA and CDR2 as SQIVND (reference sequence). Written as DNA, the CDR3 is TGTGCCAGTAGATGGACAGGGAACTTTTATAGCAATCAGCCCCAGCATTTT. This encodes CASRWTGNFYSNQPQHF.

CDR3 nucleotide sequence: TGTGCCAGCAGTTACATAAACAGGGGGCAAGAGACCCAGTACTTC. Encoded protein: CASSYINRGQETQYF. The V and J genes are TRBV6-6 and TRBJ2-5; 8 positions agree with TRBD1. V was clipped by 2 bases and J by 2 bases; unmatched bases: 4. CDR3 length: 15 amino acids. Germline CDR1 MNHNY, CDR2 SVGAGI (reference sequence).

The CDR3 is CASRRRGTDDGYTF. CDR3 DNA sequence: TGTGCCAGCAGGCGGAGGGGGACAGACGATGGCTACACCTTC. The V and J genes are TRBV6-4 and TRBJ1-2, with 7 positions matching TRBD1. Unmatched junction bases numbered 10, after V lost 6 bases and J lost 6 bases. CDR1 is MRHNA, CDR2 SNTAGT, per germline. The CDR3 is 14 residues long.

This chain connects TRBV4-2 to TRBJ1-4; the match to TRBD1 covers 11 bases. Germline CDR1 is LGHNA and CDR2 is YNFKEQ. J gave up 1 base and V 0 bases, and 10 bases lay outside the gene matches. The CDR3 is made up of 20 amino acids. The CDR3 protein is CASSQDGTGGVGITNEKLFF. The CDR3, as DNA: TGTGCCAGCAGCCAAGATGGGACAGGGGGAGTTGGTATAACTAATGAAAAACTGTTTTTT.

The chain joins TRBV7-2 to TRBJ1-3; 7 bases line up with TRBD1. The CDR3 totals 16 residues. The germline gives CDR1 SGHTA, CDR2 FQGNSA. The ends lost 2 bases at V and 0 bases at J; junction bases unmatched: 4. This CDR3 reads CASSLLGQTSGNTIYF. CDR3 bases: TGTGCCAGCAGCTTATTGGGACAGACCTCTGGAAACACCATATATTTT.

The chain employs TRBV12-5 and TRBJ1-5; D not resolved. The germline V gene encodes CDR1 LGHNT and CDR2 FRNRAP. V lost 0 bases to trimming and J lost 0 bases, with 12 bases between them. This CDR3 comprises 17 residues. The CDR3 DNA reads as TGTGCTAGTGGTTTGGTAGAGGGCGGCGATAGCAATCAGCCCCAGCATTTT. This sequence encodes CASGLVEGGDSNQPQHF.

This clone has just one count. The V gene is TRBV4-1, the J gene TRBJ1-2, with 9 bases that match TRBD1. The V gene's germline CDR1 is MGHRA and CDR2 YSYEKL. The length of the CDR3 is 16 residues. Germline trimming cut 3 bases from V and 6 bases from J; bases unmatched to any gene: 11. The CDR3 here is CASSQADRGLADGYTF. The CDR3 DNA follows: TGCGCCAGCAGCCAGGCGGACAGGGGATTAGCGGATGGCTACACCTTC.

V gene TRBV4-3 combines with J gene TRBJ2-2, with D possibly matching TRBD1 (6 bases). The CDR3 runs 15 residues. V was shortened by 4 bases and J by 1 base, with 10 bases between the two germline ends. Germline loops: CDR1 LGHNA, CDR2 YSLEER. The CDR3 sequence is CASSLGTLNTGELFF. As DNA, the CDR3 is TGCGCCAGCAGCCTCGGGACATTGAACACCGGGGAGCTGTTTTTT.

The chain recombines TRBV2 with TRBJ2-1; TRBD1 agrees at 8 bases. Germline V gives CDR1 SNHLY, CDR2 FYNNEI. The CDR3 extends over 14 amino acids. V shed 10 bases, J shed 7 bases, and the junction held 12 bases outside the gene matches. CDR3 amino acids: CAISDRAISNEQFF. CDR3 DNA: TGTGCCATTTCGGACAGGGCTATCTCGAATGAGCAGTTCTTC.

The genes are TRBV19 and TRBJ2-4; D not certain. V was trimmed by 1 base and J by 2 bases, leaving 6 bases between them. Germline values: CDR1 LNHDA, CDR2 SQIVND (reference sequence). The CDR3 runs to 14 residues. The CDR3 coding sequence is TGTGCCAGTAGTATAGGGCAGTCCAAAAACATTCAGTACTTC. Its protein is CASSIGQSKNIQYF.

The rearrangement joins TRBV19 to TRBJ1-1; D not certain. The ends were cut back, 7 bases at V and 3 bases at J, with 21 bases in the middle. Germline values: CDR1 LNHDA, CDR2 SQIVND (reference sequence). The CDR3 length is 16 residues. CDR3 amino acids: CASTKRTRGTDTEAFF. The CDR3, as DNA: TGTGCCAGTACCAAAAGAACCCGGGGTACGGACACTGAAGCTTTCTTT.

The chain joins TRBV15 to TRBJ2-7; no clear D. Germline V CDR1 and CDR2: LNHNV, YYDKDF (reference sequence). CDR3 size: 14 residues. V was trimmed by 2 bases and J by 0 bases, leaving 8 bases between them. CDR3 sequence reads: CATSRSGSSYEQYV. The CDR3 DNA sequence: TGTGCCACCAGCAGATCAGGCAGCTCCTACGAGCAGTACGTC.

This clone has just one count. V is TRBV15 and J is TRBJ2-2; 8 bases agree with TRBD2. Germline V gene sequence: CDR1 LNHNV, CDR2 YYDKDF (reference sequence). This CDR3 is 18 amino acids long. J was trimmed by 6 bases and V by 0 bases; bases with no gene match: 12. CDR3 nucleotide sequence: TGTGCCACCAGCAGAGATGGACCGAAAGCGGGGGTCCCCGGGGAGCTGTTTTTT. Translating gives CATSRDGPKAGVPGELFF.

The chain carries TRBV2 and TRBJ2-5; 11 bases fit TRBD2. V was pared by 5 bases and J by 0 bases, with 5 bases of the junction left unmatched. Per the germline V gene, CDR1 is SNHLY and CDR2 is FYNNEI. The CDR3 has 16 residues. The CDR3 is CASSPPGLADQETQYF. CDR3 sequence (DNA): TGTGCCAGCAGTCCTCCGGGACTAGCGGACCAAGAGACCCAGTACTTC.

The chain links TRBV18 to TRBJ2-2; TRBD1 aligns across 8 bases. CDR3 length: 16 residues. Germline V CDR1 and CDR2: KGHSH, LQKENI. The V segment lost 4 bases and the J segment 3 bases; nucleotides outside the gene matches: 7. The CDR3 DNA reads as TGTGCCAGCTCACTTTCCGACAGGGGAGACACCGGGGAGCTGTTTTTT. Translating it yields CASSLSDRGDTGELFF.

This clone has just one count. The J gene is TRBJ1-1, the V gene TRBV19, with TRBD1 matching 8 bases. The germline V gene has CDR1 LNHDA and CDR2 SQIVND (reference sequence). V gave up 6 bases and J gave up 0 bases; unmatched junction bases: 12. This CDR3 region has 17 residues. The CDR3 region has the DNA TGTGCCAGTAGGCCTTCGGACAGGGAAAGGGTGAACACTGAAGCTTTCTTT. It yields the protein CASRPSDRERVNTEAFF. Full variable domain (rest looked up from reference TRBV19 and TRBJ1-1): DGGITQSPKYLFRKEGQNVTLSCEQNLNHDAMYWYRQDPGQGLRLIYYSQIVNDFQKGDIAEGYSVSREKKESFPLTVTSAQKNPTAFYLCASRPSDRERVNTEAFFGQGTRLTVV.

The rearrangement links TRBV19 to TRBJ2-7; 9 bases are a match to TRBD2. Germline-derived CDR1 and CDR2 are LNHDA and SQIVND (reference sequence). The trim removed 4 bases at V and 4 bases at J, leaving 2 bases unmatched. The CDR3 runs 13 residues. The CDR3 loop is CASSSSGGYEQYF. The CDR3 bases are TGTGCCAGTAGTAGTAGCGGGGGATACGAGCAGTACTTC.

Here the CDR3 reads CASSLEGPLTSTDTQYF. The CDR3 DNA sequence: TGCGCCAGCAGCTTGGAGGGGCCACTGACTAGCACAGATACGCAGTATTTT. This chain joins TRBV5-1 and TRBJ2-3; D might be TRBD1 (5 bases). In germline, CDR1 is SGHRS, CDR2 YFSETQ. The length of the CDR3 is 17 residues. Trimming took off 0 bases at V and 0 bases at J, with 14 bases between the two ends.

The rearrangement uses TRBV5-8 and TRBJ1-3; 11 nucleotides agree with TRBD1. The CDR3 spans 17 residues. CDR1 is SGHTS, CDR2 YDEGEE, per germline. Trimming cost V 3 bases and J 4 bases; bases outside gene matches: 9. In nucleotides, the CDR3 is TGTGCCAGCAGCTCCCCCGGACAGGGGGCGAGAGGAAACACCATATATTTT. Protein product: CASSSPGQGARGNTIYF. Complete variable domain (other parts from reference TRBV5-8 and TRBJ1-3): EAGVTQSPTHLIKTRGQQATLRCSPISGHTSVYWYQQALGLGLQFLLWYDEGEERNRGNFPPRFSGRQFPNYSSELNVNALELEDSALYLCASSSPGQGARGNTIYFGEGSWLTVV.

The CDR3: CASSVQRAKNIQYF. Here the CDR3 DNA reads TGTGCCAGCAGCGTACAGAGAGCCAAAAACATTCAGTACTTC. The genes are TRBV11-2 and TRBJ2-4; unclear D gene. CDR3 length equals 14 residues. V was cut by 5 bases and J by 0 bases, with 8 bases left in between. CDR1 and CDR2 from the germline V gene are SGHAT and FQNNGV.

The rearrangement uses TRBV19 and TRBJ1-4; weak D call: TRBD1 (5 bases). CDR1 and CDR2 from the germline V gene are LNHDA and SQIVND (reference sequence). V lost 4 bases, J lost 5 bases, and 14 bases lay in between. The CDR3 is made up of 15 amino acids. As DNA, the CDR3 is TGTGCCAGTAGTACCCTAGTGGGGCCCAATGAAAAACTGTTTTTT. It is translated as CASSTLVGPNEKLFF.

This sequence joins TRBV5-1 and TRBJ1-1, with 9 nucleotides matching TRBD1. The CDR3 spans 13 residues. Germline loops: CDR1 SGHRS, CDR2 YFSETQ. Unmatched junction bases numbered 6, after V lost 7 bases and J lost 5 bases. CDR3 loop: CASSGQGETEAFF. CDR3 in DNA: TGCGCCAGCTCGGGACAGGGCGAGACTGAAGCTTTCTTT.

This chain's CDR3 is CASSFLGLAGYNEQFF. The CDR3 coding sequence is TGTGCCAGCAGCTTCCTTGGACTAGCGGGGTACAATGAGCAGTTCTTC. The chain is built from TRBV7-3 and TRBJ2-1, with 12 bases fitting TRBD2. Germline V CDR1 and CDR2: SGHTA, FQGTGA. V gave up 3 bases and J gave up 4 bases; unmatched junction bases: 4. The CDR3 length is 16 residues.